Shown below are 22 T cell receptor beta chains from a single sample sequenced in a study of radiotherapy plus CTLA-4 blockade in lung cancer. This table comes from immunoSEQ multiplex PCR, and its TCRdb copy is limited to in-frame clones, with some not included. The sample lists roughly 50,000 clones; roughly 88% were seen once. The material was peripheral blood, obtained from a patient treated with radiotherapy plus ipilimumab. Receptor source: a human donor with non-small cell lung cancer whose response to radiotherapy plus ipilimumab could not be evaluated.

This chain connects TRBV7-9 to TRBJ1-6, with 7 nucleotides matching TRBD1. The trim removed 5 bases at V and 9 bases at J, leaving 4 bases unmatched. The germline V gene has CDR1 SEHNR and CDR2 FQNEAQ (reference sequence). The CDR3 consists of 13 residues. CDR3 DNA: TGTGCCAGCAGCGTGACAGGGCCTTCACCCCTCCACTTT. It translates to CASSVTGPSPLHF.

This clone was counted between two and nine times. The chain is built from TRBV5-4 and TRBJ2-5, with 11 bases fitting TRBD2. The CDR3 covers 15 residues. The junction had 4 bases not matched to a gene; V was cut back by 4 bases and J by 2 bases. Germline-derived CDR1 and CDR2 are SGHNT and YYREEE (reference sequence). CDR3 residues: CASSLLAGGQETQYF. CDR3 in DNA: TGTGCCAGCAGCCTGTTAGCGGGGGGGCAAGAGACCCAGTACTTC.

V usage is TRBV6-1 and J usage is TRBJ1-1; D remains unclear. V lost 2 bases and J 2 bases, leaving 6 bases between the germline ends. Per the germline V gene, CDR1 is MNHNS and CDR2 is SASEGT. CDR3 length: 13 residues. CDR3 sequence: CASSETTNTEAFF. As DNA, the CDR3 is TGTGCCAGCAGTGAAACAACAAACACTGAAGCTTTCTTT.

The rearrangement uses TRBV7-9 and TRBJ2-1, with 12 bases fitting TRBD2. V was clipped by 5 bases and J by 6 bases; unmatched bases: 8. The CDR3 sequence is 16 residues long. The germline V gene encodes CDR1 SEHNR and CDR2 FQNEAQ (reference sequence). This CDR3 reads CASSARLAGAVNEQFF. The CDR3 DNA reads TGTGCCAGCAGCGCCCGACTAGCGGGAGCGGTCAATGAGCAGTTCTTC. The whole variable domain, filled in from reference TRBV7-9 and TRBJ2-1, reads DTGVSQNPRHKITKRGQNVTFRCDPISEHNRLYWYRQTLGQGPEFLTYFQNEAQLEKSRLLSDRFSAERPKGSFSTLEIQRTEQGDSAMYLCASSARLAGAVNEQFFGPGTRLTVL.

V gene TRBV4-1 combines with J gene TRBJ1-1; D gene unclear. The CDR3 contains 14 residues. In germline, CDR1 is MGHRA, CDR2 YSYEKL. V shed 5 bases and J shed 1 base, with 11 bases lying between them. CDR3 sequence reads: CASSSPVQNTEAFF. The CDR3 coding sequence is TGCGCCAGCAGCTCCCCGGTCCAGAACACTGAAGCTTTCTTT.

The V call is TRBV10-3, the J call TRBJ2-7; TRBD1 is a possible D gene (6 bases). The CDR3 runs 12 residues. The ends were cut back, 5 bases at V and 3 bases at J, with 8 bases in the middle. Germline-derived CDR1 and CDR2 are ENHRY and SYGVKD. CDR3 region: CAISLDSYEQYF. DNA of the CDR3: TGTGCCATCAGTTTGGACAGCTACGAGCAGTACTTC.

Written as DNA, the CDR3 is TGTGCCAGCAGCTACGGGACAGGGGATGGCTACACCTTC. This encodes CASSYGTGDGYTF. V usage is TRBV7-9 and J usage is TRBJ1-2, with TRBD1 identical over 10 bases. Germline assignment: CDR1 SEHNR and CDR2 FQNEAQ (reference sequence). Germline trimming cut 4 bases from V and 6 bases from J; bases unmatched to any gene: 2. The CDR3 has 13 residues.

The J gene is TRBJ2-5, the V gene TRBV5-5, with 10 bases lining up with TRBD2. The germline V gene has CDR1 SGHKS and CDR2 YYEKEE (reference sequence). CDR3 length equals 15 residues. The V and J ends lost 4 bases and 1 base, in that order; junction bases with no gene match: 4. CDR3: CASSQLAGSQETQYF. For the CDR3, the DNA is TGTGCCAGCAGCCAACTAGCGGGGAGCCAAGAGACCCAGTACTTC.

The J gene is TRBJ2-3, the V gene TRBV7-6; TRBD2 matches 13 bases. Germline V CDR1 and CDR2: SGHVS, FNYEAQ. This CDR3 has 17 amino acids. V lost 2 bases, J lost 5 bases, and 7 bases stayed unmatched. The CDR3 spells CASSLQLAGGPVDTQYF. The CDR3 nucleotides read TGTGCCAGCAGCTTACAACTAGCGGGAGGGCCAGTAGATACGCAGTATTTT.

The CDR3 loop reads CASSPGQGSEQYF. The CDR3 coding sequence is TGCGCCAGCAGTCCCGGACAGGGGAGCGAGCAGTACTTC. The genes are TRBV10-2 and TRBJ2-7, with 9 bases matching TRBD1. This CDR3 has 13 amino acids. Unmatched junction bases numbered 5, after V lost 5 bases and J lost 6 bases. The germline V gene encodes CDR1 WSHSY and CDR2 SAAADI.

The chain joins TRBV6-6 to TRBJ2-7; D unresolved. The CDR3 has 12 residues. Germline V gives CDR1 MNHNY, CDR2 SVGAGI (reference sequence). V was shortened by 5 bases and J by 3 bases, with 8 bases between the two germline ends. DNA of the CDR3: TGTGCCAGCAGTCCACAGAACTACGAGCAGTACTTC. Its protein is CASSPQNYEQYF.

The CDR3 protein is CASSPGLYEQYF. CDR3 DNA: TGTGCCAGCTCACCGGGGCTTTACGAGCAGTACTTC. The chain has TRBV18 and TRBJ2-7; D might be TRBD1 (5 bases). Germline CDR1 reads KGHSH; CDR2 reads LQKENI. Trimming took off 3 bases at V and 4 bases at J, with 7 bases between the two ends. The CDR3 is 12 residues long.

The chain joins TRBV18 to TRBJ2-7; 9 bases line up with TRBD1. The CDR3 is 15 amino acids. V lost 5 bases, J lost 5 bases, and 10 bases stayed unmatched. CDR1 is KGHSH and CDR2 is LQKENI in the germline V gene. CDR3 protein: CASSAYPGQGDEQYF. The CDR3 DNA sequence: TGTGCCAGCTCAGCCTATCCGGGACAGGGTGACGAGCAGTACTTC.

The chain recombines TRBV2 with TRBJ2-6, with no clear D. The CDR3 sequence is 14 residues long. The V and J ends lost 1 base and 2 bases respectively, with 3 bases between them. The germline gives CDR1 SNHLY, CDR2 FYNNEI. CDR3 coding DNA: TGTGCCAGCAGTGAAGGCGCTGGGGCCAACGTCCTGACTTTC. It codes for CASSEGAGANVLTF.

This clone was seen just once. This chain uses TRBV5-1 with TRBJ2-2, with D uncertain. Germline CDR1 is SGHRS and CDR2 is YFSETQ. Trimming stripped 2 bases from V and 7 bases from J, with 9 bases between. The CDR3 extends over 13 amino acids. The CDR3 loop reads CASSFQVGGELFF. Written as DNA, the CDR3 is TGCGCCAGCAGCTTCCAGGTTGGCGGGGAGCTGTTTTTT.

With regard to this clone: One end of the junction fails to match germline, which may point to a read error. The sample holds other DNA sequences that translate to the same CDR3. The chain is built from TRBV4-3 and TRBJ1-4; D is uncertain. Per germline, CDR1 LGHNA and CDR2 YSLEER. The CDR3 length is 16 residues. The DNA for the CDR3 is TGCGCCAGTAGCCAGAATGCGCGAGGGATTAATGAAAAACTGTTTTTT. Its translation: CASSQNARGINEKLFF.

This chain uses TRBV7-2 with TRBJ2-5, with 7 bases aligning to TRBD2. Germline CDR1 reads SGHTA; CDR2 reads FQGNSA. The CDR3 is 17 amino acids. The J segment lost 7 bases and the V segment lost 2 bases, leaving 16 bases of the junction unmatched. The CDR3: CASSLWASGTSDGTQYF. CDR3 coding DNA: TGTGCCAGCAGCTTATGGGCTTCGGGTACTAGCGATGGGACCCAGTACTTC.

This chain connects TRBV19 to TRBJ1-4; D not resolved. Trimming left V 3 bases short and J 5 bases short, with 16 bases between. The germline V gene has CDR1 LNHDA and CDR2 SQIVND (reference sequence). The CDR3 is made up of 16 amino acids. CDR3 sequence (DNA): TGTGCCAGTAGTATTGAGGGCAGGACTTGGAATGAAAAACTGTTTTTT. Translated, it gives CASSIEGRTWNEKLFF.

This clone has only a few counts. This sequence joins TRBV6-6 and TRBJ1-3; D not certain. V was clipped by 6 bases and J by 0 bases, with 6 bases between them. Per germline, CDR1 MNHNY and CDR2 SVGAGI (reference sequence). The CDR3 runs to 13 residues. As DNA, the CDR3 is TGTGCCAGCAGGGGGAGCTCTGGAAACACCATATATTTT. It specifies CASRGSSGNTIYF.

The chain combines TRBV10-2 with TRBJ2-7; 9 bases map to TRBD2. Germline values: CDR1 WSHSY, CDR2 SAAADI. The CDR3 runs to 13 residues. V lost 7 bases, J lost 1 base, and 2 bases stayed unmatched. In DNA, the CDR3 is TGCGCCAGCAAGACTAGCGGTTCCTACGAGCAGTACTTC. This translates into CASKTSGSYEQYF.

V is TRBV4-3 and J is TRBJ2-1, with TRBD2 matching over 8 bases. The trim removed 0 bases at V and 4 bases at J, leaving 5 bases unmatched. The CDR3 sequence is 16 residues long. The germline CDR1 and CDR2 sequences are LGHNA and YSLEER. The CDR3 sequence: CASSQDRGGRYNEQFF. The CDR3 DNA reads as TGCGCCAGCAGCCAAGATCGAGGCGGGAGGTACAATGAGCAGTTCTTC.

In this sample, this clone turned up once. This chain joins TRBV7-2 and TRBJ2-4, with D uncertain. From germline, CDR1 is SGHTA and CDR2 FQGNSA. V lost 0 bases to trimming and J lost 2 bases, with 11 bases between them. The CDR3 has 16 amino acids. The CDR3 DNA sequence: TGTGCCAGCAGCTTAGCGCCGGGTCTGACCAAAAACATTCAGTACTTC. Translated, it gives CASSLAPGLTKNIQYF. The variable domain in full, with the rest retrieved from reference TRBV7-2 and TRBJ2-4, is GAGVSQSPSNKVTEKGKDVELRCDPISGHTALYWYRQSLGQGLEFLIYFQGNSAPDKSGLPSDRFSAERTGGSVSTLTIQRTQQEDSAVYLCASSLAPGLTKNIQYFGAGTRLSVL.